The rows below give T cell receptor beta chains drawn from one sample of a study of blood T cell repertoires in COVID-19. TCRdb keeps only in-frame clones here, not all; method: immunoSEQ multiplex PCR. This table holds around 240,000 clones, more than 75% found once. Sequencing was performed on PBMCs or T cells enriched from blood (not recorded which). All receptors derive from a woman between 50 and 59 years old who had recovered from COVID-19. The CDR3 runs from the conserved cysteine through the conserved F or W. A D gene is named only where the DNA matches it firmly. Part of the rows lack a size; the others show once, few, many or a class for expanded clones.

J gene | clone size | V gene | D gene | CDR3 DNA | CDR3 protein
TRBJ1-2 | . | TRBV4-2 | . | TGTGCCAGCAGCCCCCTACAGGACACGCACCATGGCTACACCTTC | CASSPLQDTHHGYTF
TRBJ1-5 | . | TRBV30 | . | TGTGCCTGGAGTTTGGTCAGTACCAATCAGCCCCAGCATTTT | CAWSLVSTNQPQHF
TRBJ2-3 | . | TRBV11-2 | TRBD1 | TGTGCCTCCACAGGGGGCACAGATACGCAGTATTTT | CASTGGTDTQYF
TRBJ2-7 | . | TRBV27 | TRBD1 | TGTGCCAGCAGCCCGTGGGACAGCGGATACGAGCAGTACTTC | CASSPWDSGYEQYF
TRBJ1-3 | once | TRBV4-2 | TRBD1 | TGTGCCAGCAGCCTGGGACAGCGCCACTCTGGAAACACCATATATTTT | CASSLGQRHSGNTIYF
TRBJ1-6 | . | TRBV30 | TRBD1 | TGTGCCTGGAGCAGGGGACAGCCAAATTCACCCCTCCACTTT | CAWSRGQPNSPLHF
TRBJ1-5 | few | TRBV24-1 | . | TGTGCCACCAGTGATTTTAAAGGGGTGAACAATCAGCCCCAGCATTTT | CATSDFKGVNNQPQHF
TRBJ2-3 | . | TRBV27 | TRBD1 | TGTGCCAGCAGTTTACCCTTCGGGACAGGACGCACAGATACGCAGTATTTT | CASSLPFGTGRTDTQYF
TRBJ1-1 | . | TRBV6-5 | TRBD1 | TGTGCCAGCAGTCGCGGACAGGGAGCTGAAGCTTTCTTT | CASSRGQGAEAFF
TRBJ1-5 | . | TRBV24-1 | . | TGTGCCACCCGACTTCTAATCGGGAGCAATCAGCCCCAGCATTTT | CATRLLIGSNQPQHF
TRBJ1-6 | . | TRBV30 | TRBD1 | TGTGCCTGGAGAAAACAGGGGTTGTCCTATAATTCACCCCTCCACTTT | CAWRKQGLSYNSPLHF
TRBJ1-2 | . | TRBV6-6 | TRBD1 | TGTGCCAGCAGCTTGGATGGGACAGGGATGGGCTATGGCTACACCTTC | CASSLDGTGMGYGYTF
TRBJ2-7 | . | TRBV6-2/TRBV6-3 | TRBD1 | TGTGCCAGCAGCCCCGGAGGGACAGGAGGTTACGAGCAGTACTTC | CASSPGGTGGYEQYF
TRBJ2-7 | . | TRBV28 | TRBD2 | TGTGCCAGCAGTCGACCGGGACTAGCGACTTCCGAGCAGTACTTC | CASSRPGLATSEQYF
TRBJ2-7 | . | TRBV19 | . | TGTGCCAGTAGTGAGGGTCACTACTCCTACGAGCAGTGCTTC | CASSEGHYSYEQCF
TRBJ2-5 | . | TRBV3-1/TRBV3-2 | . | TGTGCCAGCAGCCAACTAGTATATGAGACCCAGTACTTC | CASSQLVYETQYF
TRBJ1-2 | . | TRBV15 | TRBD1 | TGTGCCACCAGCACCCCAGACAGGGACTATGGCTACACCTTC | CATSTPDRDYGYTF
TRBJ1-1 | . | TRBV7-2 | . | TGTGCCAGCAGCGAGTCGCGGGCCGCGACTGAAGCTTTCTTT | CASSESRAATEAFF
TRBJ2-7 | . | TRBV6-5 | TRBD1 | TGTGCCAGCAGTCCCTGGGACAGGGGCTTGAACGAGCAGTACTTC | CASSPWDRGLNEQYF
TRBJ1-3 | . | TRBV15 | . | TGTGCCACCAGCAGAGTGGGACATGCCGTCTCTGGAAACACCATATATTTT | CATSRVGHAVSGNTIYF
TRBJ2-5 | . | TRBV19 | TRBD2 | TGTGCCAGTAAACCAGGACTAGCGGGAGTTGGGGAGACCCAGTACTTC | CASKPGLAGVGETQYF
TRBJ2-1 | . | TRBV10-3 | . | TGTGCCATCAGTGCTCAGGGCTCCTACAATGAGCAGTTCTTC | CAISAQGSYNEQFF
TRBJ2-1 | . | TRBV12-3/TRBV12-4 | TRBD2 | TGTGCCAGCAGACGCTCCGGGGGGAATGAGCAGTTCTTC | CASRRSGGNEQFF
TRBJ2-7 | . | TRBV24-1 | TRBD1 | TGTGCCACCAGTGATCCAGGGGGCGGCGAGCAGTACTTC | CATSDPGGGEQYF
TRBJ2-7 | . | TRBV5-1 | TRBD2 | TGCGCCAGCAGCTTGACTAGCGGGCCGGGCGAGCAGTACTTC | CASSLTSGPGEQYF
TRBJ1-1 | few | TRBV2 | . | TGTGCCAGCAGTGTCGGCAGGGACACTGAAGCTTTCTTT | CASSVGRDTEAFF